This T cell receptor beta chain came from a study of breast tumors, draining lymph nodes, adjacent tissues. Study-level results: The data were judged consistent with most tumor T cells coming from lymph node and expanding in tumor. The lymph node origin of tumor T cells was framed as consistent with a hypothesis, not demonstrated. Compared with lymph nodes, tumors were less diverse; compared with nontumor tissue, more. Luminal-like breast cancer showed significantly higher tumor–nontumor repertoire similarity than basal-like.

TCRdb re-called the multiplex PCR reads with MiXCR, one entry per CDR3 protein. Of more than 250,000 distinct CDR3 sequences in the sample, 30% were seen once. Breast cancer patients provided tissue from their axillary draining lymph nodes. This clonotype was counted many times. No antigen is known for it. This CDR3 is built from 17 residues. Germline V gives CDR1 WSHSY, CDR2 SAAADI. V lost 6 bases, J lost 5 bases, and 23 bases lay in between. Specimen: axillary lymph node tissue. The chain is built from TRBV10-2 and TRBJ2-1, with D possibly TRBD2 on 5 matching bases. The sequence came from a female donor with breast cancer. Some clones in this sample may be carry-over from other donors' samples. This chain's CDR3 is CASSDPTTASIHNEQFF. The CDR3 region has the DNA TGCGCCAGCAGCGACCCAACCACTGCTAGCATCCACAATGAGCAGTTCTTC.